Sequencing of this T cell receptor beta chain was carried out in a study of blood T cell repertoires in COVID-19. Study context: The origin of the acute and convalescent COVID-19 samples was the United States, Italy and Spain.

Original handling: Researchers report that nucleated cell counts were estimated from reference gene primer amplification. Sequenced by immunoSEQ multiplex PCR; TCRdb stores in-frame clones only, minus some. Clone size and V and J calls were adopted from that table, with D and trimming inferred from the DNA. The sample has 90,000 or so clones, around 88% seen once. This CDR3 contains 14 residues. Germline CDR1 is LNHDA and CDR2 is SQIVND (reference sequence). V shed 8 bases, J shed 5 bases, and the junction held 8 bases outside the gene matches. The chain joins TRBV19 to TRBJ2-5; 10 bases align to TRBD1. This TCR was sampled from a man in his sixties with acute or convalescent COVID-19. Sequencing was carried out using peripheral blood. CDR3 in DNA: TGTGCCAGTCGGGCGGGACAGGGGCGGGAGACCCAGTACTTC. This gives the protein CASRAGQGRETQYF.